The 21 T cell receptor beta chains reported below all come from one sample, sequenced in a study of cytomegalovirus exposure and HLA in healthy donors. Both 60 Vbeta primers and 13 Jbeta primers went into the PCR. Sequencing used immunoSEQ multiplex PCR; TCRdb keeps in-frame clones, though not all of them. The profile shows roughly 130,000 clones, around 70% of them singletons. Sequenced material: PBMCs. These receptors were taken from a woman aged 40 to 50 in good health and CMV-seropositive.

The chain combines TRBV21-1 with TRBJ2-1; TRBD1, the table's D call, lacks a check against the DNA. TRBV21-1 is classified as a pseudogene. This CDR3 has 21 residues. CDR3 coding DNA: TGTGCCAGCAGCAAAGAAACATCTTACAGGGCCAAAACAAGCTCCTACAATGAGCAGTTCTTC. Its protein product is CASSKETSYRAKTSSYNEQFF.

This chain uses TRBV5-1 with TRBJ1-1; D not resolved. Germline V CDR1 and CDR2: SGHRS, YFSETQ. V gave up 0 bases and J gave up 1 base, with 7 bases separating them. CDR3 length equals 14 residues. The CDR3 coding sequence is TGCGCCAGCAGCTTGGTCCCAGGGAACACTGAAGCTTTCTTT. Protein: CASSLVPGNTEAFF.

The chain links TRBV7-2 to TRBJ2-2, with TRBD2 matching over 11 bases. The germline V gene encodes CDR1 SGHTA and CDR2 FQGNSA. This CDR3 comprises 16 residues. The trim removed 5 bases at V and 4 bases at J, leaving 6 bases unmatched. This CDR3 reads CASSQLAGGSTGELFF. Written as DNA, the CDR3 is TGTGCCAGCAGCCAATTAGCGGGGGGGAGCACCGGGGAGCTGTTTTTT.

The rearrangement joins TRBV4-3 to TRBJ2-1, with 11 bases that match TRBD2. The V gene end was trimmed by 4 bases and the J gene end by 1 base; junction bases not matched to a gene: 9. Looked up from germline, CDR1 is LGHNA and CDR2 is YSLEER. This CDR3 is 18 amino acids long. CDR3 sequence: CASSLRTSGSPSYNEQFF. Here the CDR3 DNA reads TGCGCCAGCAGCCTCCGGACTAGCGGGTCGCCATCCTACAATGAGCAGTTCTTC.

J is TRBJ1-4 and V is TRBV7-9; a weak D match, TRBD1 (5 bases). Germline V gene data show CDR1 as SEHNR and CDR2 as FQNEAQ (reference sequence). The CDR3 length is 16 residues. Trimming removed 2 bases at V and 4 bases at J, with 14 bases between. The CDR3 bases are TGTGCCAGCAGCTTACGGGAGACAGCGAATAATGAAAAACTGTTTTTT. Its translation is CASSLRETANNEKLFF. The full variable domain, in which reference TRBV7-9 and TRBJ1-4 provide the parts outside the CDR3, is DTGVSQNPRHKITKRGQNVTFRCDPISEHNRLYWYRQTLGQGPEFLTYFQNEAQLEKSRLLSDRFSAERPKGSFSTLEIQRTEQGDSAMYLCASSLRETANNEKLFFGSGTQLSVL.

The chain recombines TRBV5-1 with TRBJ2-1; TRBD2 agrees at 9 bases. The CDR3 runs to 15 residues. The V segment lost 4 bases and the J segment 6 bases; nucleotides outside the gene matches: 8. Germline CDR1 reads SGHRS; CDR2 reads YFSETQ. Here the CDR3 reads CASSARAGGGNEQFF. Here the CDR3 DNA reads TGCGCCAGCAGCGCGAGAGCGGGAGGAGGCAATGAGCAGTTCTTC.

This clone was detected once. The rearrangement joins TRBV7-9 to TRBJ2-4; D call uncertain. V was shortened by 2 bases and J by 4 bases, with 15 bases between the two germline ends. The germline V gene has CDR1 SEHNR and CDR2 FQNEAQ (reference sequence). There are 16 residues in the CDR3. The CDR3 reads CASSLRELNNKNIQYF. In DNA form, the CDR3 reads TGTGCCAGCAGCTTACGAGAACTAAACAATAAAAACATTCAGTACTTC.

A single count supports this clone. This chain uses TRBV6-1 with TRBJ2-2, with 8 nucleotides matching TRBD2. The V and J ends lost 7 bases and 5 bases, in that order; junction bases with no gene match: 6. CDR1 MNHNS and CDR2 SASEGT come from the germline V gene. The CDR3 consists of 14 residues. CDR3 nucleotides: TGTGCCAGCAAAAAGGGCGGGAGGACCGGGGAGCTGTTTTTT. This sequence encodes CASKKGGRTGELFF.

CDR3 region: CASSQGDRGPPPTF. The CDR3 bases are TGCGCCAGCAGCCAAGGGGACAGGGGTCCCCCGCCCACCTTC. The gene calls are TRBV4-1 and TRBJ1-2; the match to TRBD1 covers 10 bases. Per the germline V gene, CDR1 is MGHRA and CDR2 is YSYEKL. This CDR3 contains 14 residues. The ends lost 1 base at V and 13 bases at J; junction bases unmatched: 9.

The rearrangement uses TRBV19 and TRBJ2-7; D may be TRBD1 (5 bases). The CDR3 runs to 15 residues. Trimming removed 2 bases at V and 3 bases at J, with 14 bases between. Germline assignment: CDR1 LNHDA and CDR2 SQIVND (reference sequence). The CDR3 DNA sequence: TGTGCCAGTAGTATAACAGCACAGGCAAACTACGAGCAGTACTTC. It translates to CASSITAQANYEQYF.

V and J are TRBV6-5 and TRBJ2-1; a weak D match, TRBD2 (7 bases). The CDR3 has 15 residues. The germline CDR1 and CDR2 sequences are MNHEY and SVGAGI. With 8 bases removed from V and 0 bases from J, the gap between germline ends came to 14 bases. The DNA for the CDR3 is TGTGCCAGCGGCCGCGGGGGCAGCTCCTACAATGAGCAGTTCTTC. Its translation is CASGRGGSSYNEQFF.

The J gene is TRBJ2-5, the V gene TRBV6-5; D remains ambiguous. Germline CDR1 is MNHEY and CDR2 is SVGAGI. The germline V and J ends were trimmed by 5 bases and 1 base, with 14 bases remaining between them. This CDR3 region has 15 residues. CDR3 amino acids: CASSRPTSTQETQYF. For the CDR3, the DNA is TGTGCCAGCAGTCGGCCGACTTCTACCCAAGAGACCCAGTACTTC.

This clone was recorded only once. One end of the junction varies from germline; a read error may be responsible. This sequence joins TRBV2 and TRBJ1-2; 11 bases are a match to TRBD1. The CDR3 totals 13 residues. Germline CDR1 reads SNHLY; CDR2 reads FYNNEI. The CDR3 loop is CATSGQGARGYTF. The CDR3 bases are TGTGCCACCAGTGGACAGGGGGCTCGTGGCTACACCTTC.

The CDR3 nucleotides are TGTGCCTCCCGCGACAGCTACTATGGCTACACCTTC. Its translation is CASRDSYYGYTF. V gene TRBV6-5 combines with J gene TRBJ1-2; D is perhaps TRBD1 (5 bases). V lost 11 bases and J 3 bases, leaving 13 bases between the germline ends. The CDR3 has 12 amino acids. CDR1 is MNHEY, CDR2 SVGAGI, per germline.

The chain carries TRBV5-1 and TRBJ2-6, with 8 bases aligning to TRBD1. The CDR3 extends over 17 amino acids. J was trimmed by 0 bases and V by 7 bases; bases with no gene match: 9. Germline V gene data show CDR1 as SGHRS and CDR2 as YFSETQ. CDR3: CASGARTGNSGANVLTF. CDR3 in DNA: TGCGCCAGCGGTGCAAGGACAGGGAACTCTGGGGCCAACGTCCTGACTTTC.

This clone appeared a few times. This chain uses TRBV19 with TRBJ2-3; 10 bases match TRBD1. Germline trimming cut 11 bases from V and 4 bases from J; bases unmatched to any gene: 9. The CDR3 is 14 amino acids. From germline, CDR1 is LNHDA and CDR2 SQIVND (reference sequence). CDR3 sequence reads: CAAGRQGAADTQYF. The CDR3 bases are TGTGCCGCTGGGAGACAGGGGGCGGCAGATACGCAGTATTTT. Full variable domain (missing parts from reference TRBV19 and TRBJ2-3): DGGITQSPKYLFRKEGQNVTLSCEQNLNHDAMYWYRQDPGQGLRLIYYSQIVNDFQKGDIAEGYSVSREKKESFPLTVTSAQKNPTAFYLCAAGRQGAADTQYFGPGTRLTVL.

The rearrangement links TRBV27 to TRBJ2-7; perhaps TRBD2 as D (6 bases). V lost 6 bases and J lost 7, with 19 bases in between. The V gene's germline CDR1 is MNHEY and CDR2 SMNVEV (reference sequence). The CDR3 loop spans 14 amino acids. The CDR3: CASRGGGVYYEQYF. The CDR3 DNA is TGTGCCAGCAGGGGGGGAGGTGTTTATTATGAGCAGTACTTC.

This clone was found a few times. This sequence joins TRBV5-1 and TRBJ2-3, with 8 bases fitting TRBD1. Trimming removed 4 bases from V and 3 bases from J; junction bases left unmatched: 7. Germline CDR1 and CDR2: SGHRS and YFSETQ. The CDR3 loop spans 15 amino acids. The CDR3 nucleotides read TGCGCCAGCAGCGGGGGACAGGTGAAGACAGATACGCAGTATTTT. Encoded protein: CASSGGQVKTDTQYF.

There are a few counts of this clone. The chain couples TRBV19 to TRBJ1-1; no clear D gene. Trimming pared 2 bases from V and 3 bases from J, leaving 4 bases between. This CDR3 region has 12 residues. Germline V gives CDR1 LNHDA, CDR2 SQIVND (reference sequence). The DNA of the CDR3 is TGTGCCAGTAGTATAACGGACACTGAAGCTTTCTTT. Its translation is CASSITDTEAFF.

This chain connects TRBV30 to TRBJ2-5; D is possibly TRBD2 (6 bases). Germline V gives CDR1 GTSNPN, CDR2 SVGIG (reference sequence). V lost 3 bases and J lost 9, with 14 bases in between. The CDR3 length is 12 residues. The CDR3 reads CAWRGDSRAQYF. DNA for the CDR3: TGTGCCTGGAGGGGGGACTCCCGGGCCCAGTACTTC.

This chain uses TRBV30 with TRBJ1-4; 8 bases are a match to TRBD1. The CDR3 length is 14 residues. J gave up 7 bases and V 1 base, and 5 bases lay outside the gene matches. Germline CDR1 reads GTSNPN; CDR2 reads SVGIG (reference sequence). CDR3: CAWSAAGGTEKLFF. CDR3 DNA sequence: TGTGCCTGGAGTGCCGCAGGGGGCACTGAAAAACTGTTTTTT.